This TCR beta chain was captured in a study of human T cells and chemical hapten exposure. Study in general: Patients got weekly scalp diphenylcyclopropenone doses over the approximately 25-week study.

The time point: patch test 3, about 24 weeks after DPC sensitization. The treatment denotes: therapeutic diphenylcyclopropenone sensitization with weekly scalp DPC. This clonotype has a handful of counts. The study used a library that attached unique molecular identifiers to individual cDNA molecules. Each CDR3 protein gets one entry after TCRdb re-called the RACE reads with MiXCR. The sample lists just under 65,000 distinct CDR3 sequences, approximately 10% occurring once. Per germline, CDR1 SQVTM and CDR2 ANQGSEA. The CDR3 totals 13 residues. The V and J ends lost 3 bases and 6 bases respectively, with 15 bases between them.

The chain links TRBV29-1 to TRBJ2-7; either TRBD1 or TRBD2 may fit D (5 bases each). Sample: whole blood, taken in connection with sensitization to the hapten diphenylcyclopropenone (DPC). The clonotype originates from a woman in her thirties with alopecia areata. Some clones in this sample may be carry-over from other donors' samples. CDR3 in amino acids: CSVEGRPGSEQYF. The CDR3 bases are TGCAGCGTTGAGGGACGGCCAGGATCCGAGCAGTACTTC.